The present T cell receptor (beta chain) was sequenced within a study of cytomegalovirus exposure and HLA in healthy donors. The PCR made use of 60 Vbeta and 13 Jbeta primers. Measured with immunoSEQ multiplex PCR; TCRdb has only the in-frame clones, and not every one. The top ten hold 0.71% of the sample, which has 200,000 to 250,000 clones, approximately 83% seen once. V dropped 2 bases and J dropped 10 bases, with 13 bases sitting between them. The CDR3 totals 12 residues. The V gene's germline CDR1 is GTSNPN and CDR2 SVGIG (reference sequence). The rearrangement joins TRBV30 to TRBJ2-3, with no clear D. The sequencing input was PBMCs. The clonotype originates from a boy between 2 and 10 years old in good health and CMV-seronegative. CDR3 sequence: CAWSNPVLSQYF. The CDR3 nucleotides are TGTGCCTGGAGTAATCCGGTGTTATCGCAGTATTTT.